The 25 T cell receptor beta chains reported below all come from one sample, sequenced in a study of identical twins. MiXCR was run by TCRdb on the 5' RACE reads, yielding one entry per CDR3 protein. The table lists hundreds of thousands of distinct CDR3 sequences, more than 20% of them singletons, with approximately 0.48% in the top ten. This same sample was also taken into another study, of yellow fever vaccine responses in identical twins.

The sequenced material came from CD4+ T cells sorted from blood. The receptor set was obtained from a woman between 18 and 29 years old in good health.

The chain recombines TRBV5-5 with TRBJ2-7; D gene ambiguous. V dropped 4 bases and J dropped 0 bases, with 11 bases sitting between them. The CDR3 loop spans 14 amino acids. Germline V gives CDR1 SGHKS, CDR2 YYEKEE (reference sequence). CDR3 in DNA: TGTGCCAGCAGCACTGGGCACCGCTCCTACGAGCAGTACTTC. It specifies CASSTGHRSYEQYF.

J is TRBJ2-7 and V is TRBV11-2, with D hard to call. The V and J ends lost 1 base and 3 bases respectively, with 7 bases between them. The CDR3 has 13 amino acids. CDR1 is SGHAT, CDR2 FQNNGV, per germline. The CDR3 DNA reads as TGTGCCAGCAGCTTAGTTGTGGACTACGAGCAGTACTTC. Residues: CASSLVVDYEQYF.

V gene TRBV5-1 combines with J gene TRBJ2-5; D might be TRBD1 or TRBD2, each matching 6 bases. This CDR3 comprises 15 residues. Trimming removed 7 bases at V and 1 base at J, with 17 bases between. From germline, CDR1 is SGHRS and CDR2 YFSETQ. As DNA, the CDR3 is TGCGCCAGCGGCGATGCGGGACAACCCCAAGAGACCCAGTACTTC. Protein sequence: CASGDAGQPQETQYF. Drawing the rest from reference TRBV5-1 and TRBJ2-5, the complete variable domain is KAGVTQTPRYLIKTRGQQVTLSCSPISGHRSVSWYQQTPGQGLQFLFEYFSETQRNKGNFPGRFSGRQFSNSRSEMNVSTLELGDSALYLCASGDAGQPQETQYFGPGTRLLVL.

The chain has TRBV20-1 and TRBJ2-3, with D hard to call. This CDR3 spans 13 amino acids. Germline lookup yields CDR1 DFQATT and CDR2 SNEGSKA (reference sequence). The V and J ends lost 5 bases and 2 bases respectively, with 11 bases between them. The DNA of the CDR3 is TGCAGTGCTCCCTTTTCCCTCACAGATACGCAGTATTTT. Its translation: CSAPFSLTDTQYF.

This rearrangement joins TRBV5-5 to TRBJ2-1, with D tentatively TRBD2 (6 bases). CDR1 is SGHKS and CDR2 is YYEKEE in the germline V gene (reference sequence). The V gene lost 4 bases and the J gene lost 3 bases, with 20 bases spanning the gap. The CDR3 loop spans 17 amino acids. This chain's CDR3 is CASSMAGGGKFYNEQFF. CDR3 bases: TGTGCCAGCAGCATGGCCGGTGGCGGGAAATTCTACAATGAGCAGTTCTTC.

This chain links TRBV3-1 with TRBJ2-5; 8 bases are a match to TRBD2. CDR3 length equals 14 residues. The J segment lost 5 bases and the V segment lost 4 bases, leaving 6 bases of the junction unmatched. The V gene's germline CDR1 is LGHDT and CDR2 YNNKEL (reference sequence). CDR3 nucleotides: TGTGCCAGCAGCCCCCGGGGACTAGAGGAGACCCAGTACTTC. Encoded protein: CASSPRGLEETQYF.

On this clonotype itself: One end of the junction fails to match germline, which may point to a read error. The CDR3 region is CASSSGQGVLF. CDR3 coding DNA: TGTGCCAGCAGCTCAGGACAGGGCGTACTCTTC. The V call is TRBV12-3 or TRBV12-4, the J call TRBJ1-2; 8 bases fit TRBD1. The CDR3 covers 11 residues.

This clonotype was observed a handful of times. The rearrangement links TRBV5-1 to TRBJ2-3; TRBD1 might be the D (5 bases). The germline V gene has CDR1 SGHRS and CDR2 YFSETQ. The ends were cut back, 4 bases at V and 2 bases at J, with 11 bases in the middle. This CDR3 comprises 14 residues. The CDR3 sequence is CASSLDTNTDTQYF. The CDR3 nucleotides are TGCGCCAGCAGCCTGGACACGAACACAGATACGCAGTATTTT.

The chain links TRBV7-8 to TRBJ1-4; 7 bases agree with TRBD1. Trimming at V came to 7 bases and at J to 4 bases, leaving 6 bases not matched to a gene. Per germline, CDR1 SGHVS and CDR2 FQNEAQ. The CDR3 covers 14 residues. For the CDR3, the DNA is TGTGCCAGCAAAGAGGGACAGTTTAATGAAAAACTGTTTTTT. Protein: CASKEGQFNEKLFF.

CDR3 in amino acids: CASSLGLGSGSINEQFF. CDR3 nucleotides: TGTGCCAGCAGTTTAGGGCTAGGCTCGGGGTCAATCAATGAGCAGTTCTTC. The J gene is TRBJ2-1, the V gene TRBV27, with D possibly TRBD2 on 5 matching bases. The CDR3 has 17 amino acids. Trimming took 2 bases from V and 6 from J, leaving 20 bases between them. Germline V gene sequence: CDR1 MNHEY, CDR2 SMNVEV (reference sequence).

The chain couples TRBV19 to TRBJ1-1; D remains ambiguous. The CDR3 contains 14 residues. V lost 3 bases to trimming and J lost 5 bases, with 13 bases between them. Per the germline V gene, CDR1 is LNHDA and CDR2 is SQIVND (reference sequence). This CDR3 is CASSIGQAGTEAFF. CDR3 bases: TGTGCCAGTAGTATTGGGCAGGCCGGGACTGAAGCTTTCTTT. Full variable domain (remainder filled in from reference TRBV19 and TRBJ1-1): DGGITQSPKYLFRKEGQNVTLSCEQNLNHDAMYWYRQDPGQGLRLIYYSQIVNDFQKGDIAEGYSVSREKKESFPLTVTSAQKNPTAFYLCASSIGQAGTEAFFGQGTRLTVV.

This clonotype has more than one count but fewer than ten. The chain joins TRBV18 to TRBJ2-5, with TRBD1 identical over 10 bases. Germline trimming cut 2 bases from V and 5 bases from J; bases unmatched to any gene: 8. This CDR3 comprises 16 residues. Germline loops: CDR1 KGHSH, CDR2 LQKENI. The CDR3 loop is CASSPGDRGNIETQYF. The CDR3 region has the DNA TGTGCCAGCTCACCAGGGGACAGGGGAAATATCGAGACCCAGTACTTC. The full variable domain, in which reference TRBV18 and TRBJ2-5 provide the parts outside the CDR3, is NAGVMQNPRHLVRRRGQEARLRCSPMKGHSHVYWYRQLPEEGLKFMVYLQKENIIDESGMPKERFSAEFPKEGPSILRIQQVVRGDSAAYFCASSPGDRGNIETQYFGPGTRLLVL.

This clonotype was detected a few times. Mismatch with germline at one junction end may stem from a read error. The chain carries TRBV20-1 and TRBJ2-7; 8 bases map to TRBD2. Germline lookup yields CDR1 DFQATT and CDR2 SNEGSKA (reference sequence). The CDR3 totals 16 residues. CDR3 sequence reads: CCARPSRTSYSYEQYF. CDR3 nucleotides: TGCTGTGCTAGACCCTCGAGGACTAGCTATAGCTACGAGCAGTACTTC.

In this sample, this clonotype turned up a few times. The V gene is TRBV12-3 or TRBV12-4, the J gene TRBJ2-1; TRBD2 matches at 9 bases. CDR3 length: 17 amino acids. J was trimmed by 2 bases and V by 2 bases; bases with no gene match: 7. The CDR3 DNA reads TGTGCCAGCAGTTTACAGCCGCTAGCGGGGCCCTACAATGAGCAGTTCTTC. Translating it yields CASSLQPLAGPYNEQFF.

This clonotype has a handful of counts. The CDR3 here is CASSKGRYRATYEQYF. DNA for the CDR3: TGTGCCAGCAGTAAAGGACGTTACAGGGCAACCTACGAGCAGTACTTC. This chain connects TRBV28 to TRBJ2-7; perhaps TRBD1 as D (6 bases). The CDR3 runs to 16 residues. Germline V gene lookup returns CDR1 MDHEN and CDR2 SYDVKM. V was cut by 5 bases and J by 2 bases, with 19 bases left in between. Together with reference TRBV28 and TRBJ2-7, the CDR3 gives the full variable domain: DVKVTQSSRYLVKRTGEKVFLECVQDMDHENMFWYRQDPGLGLRLIYFSYDVKMKEKGDIPEGYSVSREKKERFSLILESASTNQTSMYLCASSKGRYRATYEQYFGPGTRLTVT.

This clonotype has only a few counts. J is TRBJ2-7 and V is TRBV7-2; D is ambiguous. Trimming left V 4 bases short and J 4 bases short, with 14 bases between. Germline V CDR1 and CDR2: SGHTA, FQGNSA. CDR3 length: 14 amino acids. This chain's CDR3 is CASSWQRQLYEQYF. The CDR3 DNA reads TGTGCCAGCAGCTGGCAGAGACAATTATACGAGCAGTACTTC.

The rearrangement uses TRBV5-1 and TRBJ2-5; TRBD2 aligns across 16 bases. Germline V CDR1 and CDR2: SGHRS, YFSETQ. The CDR3 is 16 residues long. V lost 4 bases and J lost 4; bases outside the gene matches: 4. CDR3 in DNA: TGCGCCAGCAGCCCGGGGACTAGCGGGGGGGCAGAGACCCAGTACTTC. Residues: CASSPGTSGGAETQYF.

The chain combines TRBV27 with TRBJ1-6; 9 bases map to TRBD1. The CDR3 totals 14 residues. V lost 7 bases, J lost 10 bases, and 8 bases stayed unmatched. CDR1 and CDR2 (germline): MNHEY, SMNVEV (reference sequence). As DNA, the CDR3 is TGTGCCAGCAAAAAGGGACAGGGTAGCTCACCCCTCCACTTT. This sequence encodes CASKKGQGSSPLHF.

This clonotype appeared many times. V is TRBV5-1 and J is TRBJ2-4; possibly TRBD1 for D (5 bases). The CDR3 has 16 amino acids. The ends were cut back, 1 base at V and 5 bases at J, with 16 bases in the middle. The germline V gene encodes CDR1 SGHRS and CDR2 YFSETQ. The CDR3 DNA follows: TGCGCCAGCAGCTTGTTCCCAGGGTCCGGTGAAAACATTCAGTACTTC. Protein sequence: CASSLFPGSGENIQYF.

This clonotype turned up a few times. V and J are TRBV13 and TRBJ2-1; 8 positions agree with TRBD2. This CDR3 has 17 residues. The V gene end was trimmed by 4 bases and the J gene end by 0 bases; junction bases not matched to a gene: 8. Per the germline V gene, CDR1 is PRHDT and CDR2 is FYEKMQ (reference sequence). CDR3 bases: TGTGCCAGCAGCTATGGGAGGGCGGGGGGCTCCTACAATGAGCAGTTCTTC. Translated, it gives CASSYGRAGGSYNEQFF.

The V gene is TRBV28, the J gene TRBJ2-7; TRBD1 might be the D (6 bases). The ends were cut back, 5 bases at V and 7 bases at J, with 15 bases in the middle. There are 13 residues in the CDR3. Germline values: CDR1 MDHEN, CDR2 SYDVKM. Here the CDR3 reads CASSQIRGGEQYV. For the CDR3, the DNA is TGTGCCAGCAGTCAAATCAGAGGGGGAGAGCAGTACGTC.

This chain links TRBV29-1 with TRBJ1-1; 10 nucleotides match TRBD1. V gave up 7 bases and J gave up 3 bases; unmatched junction bases: 5. Per the germline V gene, CDR1 is SQVTM and CDR2 is ANQGSEA. The CDR3 has 13 residues. The CDR3 bases are TGCAGCGGAACCGGGACAGGGGACACTGAAGCTTTCTTT. Encoded protein: CSGTGTGDTEAFF.

The CDR3 coding sequence is TGTGCCAGCAGCTTATGGGGCGGGGGGTCGTTCGATGAGCAGTTCTTC. It translates to CASSLWGGGSFDEQFF. V gene TRBV7-9 combines with J gene TRBJ2-1, with TRBD2 matching 8 bases. The V and J ends lost 2 bases and 8 bases, in that order; junction bases with no gene match: 11. This CDR3 comprises 16 residues. The germline gives CDR1 SEHNR, CDR2 FQNEAQ (reference sequence).

The chain is built from TRBV20-1 and TRBJ2-7; D call uncertain. There are 13 residues in the CDR3. V dropped 3 bases and J dropped 2 bases, with 11 bases sitting between them. From germline, CDR1 is DFQATT and CDR2 SNEGSKA (reference sequence). In nucleotides, the CDR3 is TGCAGTGCTAGTAGTGGCGGAACCTACGAGCAGTACGTC. Its protein product is CSASSGGTYEQYV.

This clonotype has more than one count but fewer than ten. This chain links TRBV3-1 with TRBJ1-2, with a tentative D call TRBD1 (6 bases). Trimming cost V 3 bases and J 4 bases, with 15 bases left between them. The CDR3 runs 15 residues. Germline V lookup: CDR1 LGHDT, CDR2 YNNKEL (reference sequence). The CDR3 reads CASSHTGTASYGYTF. The CDR3 DNA follows: TGTGCCAGCAGCCATACAGGGACCGCGAGCTATGGCTACACCTTC.